This record concerns one TCR beta chain sequence. This sample is part of a study of T cells in Graves' hyperthyroidism and ophthalmopathy. RNA transcripts served as the template for amplifying TCR beta CDR3 regions. An initial round of RT-PCR targeting the TCR CDR3 relied on the HTBI primer set. TCRdb reprocessed the multiplex PCR reads with MiXCR, giving one entry per CDR3 protein. Among some 270,000 distinct CDR3 sequences listed, roughly 13% were seen once. The CDR3 has 14 amino acids. CDR1 is SGHRS and CDR2 is YFSETQ in the germline V gene. V dropped 0 bases and J dropped 4 bases, with 10 bases sitting between them.

Input material: blood. The rearrangement uses TRBV5-1 and TRBJ1-2; D unclear. This receptor was identified in a woman in her 30s with Graves' hyperthyroidism that later progressed to Graves' ophthalmopathy. The CDR3 nucleotides read TGCGCCAGCAGCTTGGGGGTCGGCGGCTATGGCTACACCTTC. Encoded protein: CASSLGVGGYGYTF. The complete variable domain, with remaining parts taken from reference TRBV5-1 and TRBJ1-2, reads KAGVTQTPRYLIKTRGQQVTLSCSPISGHRSVSWYQQTPGQGLQFLFEYFSETQRNKGNFPGRFSGRQFSNSRSEMNVSTLELGDSALYLCASSLGVGGYGYTFGSGTRLTVV.